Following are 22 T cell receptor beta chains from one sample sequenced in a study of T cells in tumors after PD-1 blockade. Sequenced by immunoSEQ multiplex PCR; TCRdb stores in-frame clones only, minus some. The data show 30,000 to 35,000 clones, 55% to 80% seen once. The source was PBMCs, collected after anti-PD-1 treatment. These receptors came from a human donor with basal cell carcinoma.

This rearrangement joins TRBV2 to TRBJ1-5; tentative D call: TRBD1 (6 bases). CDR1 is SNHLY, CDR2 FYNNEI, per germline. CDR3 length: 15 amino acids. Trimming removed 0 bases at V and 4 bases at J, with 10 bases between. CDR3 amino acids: CASSEALGQNQPQHF. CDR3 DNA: TGTGCCAGCAGTGAAGCTTTAGGACAGAATCAGCCCCAGCATTTT.

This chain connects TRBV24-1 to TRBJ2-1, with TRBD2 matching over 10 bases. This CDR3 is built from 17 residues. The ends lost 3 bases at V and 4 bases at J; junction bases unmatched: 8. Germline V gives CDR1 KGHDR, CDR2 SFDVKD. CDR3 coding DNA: TGTGCCACCAGTGATCAATCTAGCGGGGGTTCTTACAATGAGCAGTTCTTC. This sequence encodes CATSDQSSGGSYNEQFF.

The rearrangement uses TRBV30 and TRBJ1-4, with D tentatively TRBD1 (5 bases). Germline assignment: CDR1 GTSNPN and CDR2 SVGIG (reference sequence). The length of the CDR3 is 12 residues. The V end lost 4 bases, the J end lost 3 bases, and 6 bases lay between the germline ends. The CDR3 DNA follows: TGTGCCTGGAACAGGCCTAATGAAAAACTGTTTTTT. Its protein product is CAWNRPNEKLFF.

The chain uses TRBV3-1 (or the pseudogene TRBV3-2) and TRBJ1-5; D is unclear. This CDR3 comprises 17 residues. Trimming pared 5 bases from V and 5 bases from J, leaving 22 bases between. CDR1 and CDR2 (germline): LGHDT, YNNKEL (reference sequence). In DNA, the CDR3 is TGTGCCAGCAGCAGATGCGCTCCCATTTTGGCACATCAGCCCCAGCATTTT. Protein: CASSRCAPILAHQPQHF.

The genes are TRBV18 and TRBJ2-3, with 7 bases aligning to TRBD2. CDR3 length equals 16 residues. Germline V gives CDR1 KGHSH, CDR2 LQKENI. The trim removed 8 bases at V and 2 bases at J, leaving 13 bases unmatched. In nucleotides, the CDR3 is TGTGCCAGCGGCCGTCAGGGAGGGCGGAACACAGATACGCAGTATTTT. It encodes CASGRQGGRNTDTQYF.

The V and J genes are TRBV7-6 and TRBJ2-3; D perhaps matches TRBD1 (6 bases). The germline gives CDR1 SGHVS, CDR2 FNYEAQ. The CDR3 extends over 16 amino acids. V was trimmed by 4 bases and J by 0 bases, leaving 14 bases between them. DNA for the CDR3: TGTGCCAGCAGCTCCCGGGCCCAGGGGAGCACAGATACGCAGTATTTT. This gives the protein CASSSRAQGSTDTQYF. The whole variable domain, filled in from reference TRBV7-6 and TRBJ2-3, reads GAGVSQSPRYKVTKRGQDVALRCDPISGHVSLYWYRQALGQGPEFLTYFNYEAQQDKSGLPNDRFSAERPEGSISTLTIQRTEQRDSAMYRCASSSRAQGSTDTQYFGPGTRLTVL.

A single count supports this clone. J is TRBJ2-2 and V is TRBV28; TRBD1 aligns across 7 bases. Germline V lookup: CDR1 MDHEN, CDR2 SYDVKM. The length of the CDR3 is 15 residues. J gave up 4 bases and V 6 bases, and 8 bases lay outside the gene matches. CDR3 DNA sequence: TGTGCCAGCAGAAGTGACAGGGTGGGCACCGGGGAGCTGTTTTTT. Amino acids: CASRSDRVGTGELFF.

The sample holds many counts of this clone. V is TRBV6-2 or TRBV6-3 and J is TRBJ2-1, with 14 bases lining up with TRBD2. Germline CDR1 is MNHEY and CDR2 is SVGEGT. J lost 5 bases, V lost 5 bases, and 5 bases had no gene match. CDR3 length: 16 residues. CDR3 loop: CASSLRTSGGNNEQFF. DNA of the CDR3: TGTGCCAGCAGTCTCCGGACTAGCGGGGGGAACAATGAGCAGTTCTTC.

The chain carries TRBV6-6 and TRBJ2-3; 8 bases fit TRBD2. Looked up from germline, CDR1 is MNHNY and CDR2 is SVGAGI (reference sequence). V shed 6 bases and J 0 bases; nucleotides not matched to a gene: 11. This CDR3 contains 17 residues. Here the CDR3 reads CASSRTLLAASTDTQYF. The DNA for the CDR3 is TGTGCCAGCAGCCGAACTTTACTAGCGGCCAGCACAGATACGCAGTATTTT.

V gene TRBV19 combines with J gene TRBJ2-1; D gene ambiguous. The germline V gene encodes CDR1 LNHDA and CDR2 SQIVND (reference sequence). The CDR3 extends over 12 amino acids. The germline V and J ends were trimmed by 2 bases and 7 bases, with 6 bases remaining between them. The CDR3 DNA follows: TGTGCCAGTAGTATAAGTAGAAATGAGCAGTTCTTC. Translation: CASSISRNEQFF.

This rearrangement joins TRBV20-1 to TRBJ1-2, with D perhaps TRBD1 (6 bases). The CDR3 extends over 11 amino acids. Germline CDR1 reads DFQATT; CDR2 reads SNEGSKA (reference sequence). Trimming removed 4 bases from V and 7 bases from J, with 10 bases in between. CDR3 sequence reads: CSAKTGIGYTF. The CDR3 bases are TGCAGTGCTAAGACAGGAATTGGCTACACCTTC.

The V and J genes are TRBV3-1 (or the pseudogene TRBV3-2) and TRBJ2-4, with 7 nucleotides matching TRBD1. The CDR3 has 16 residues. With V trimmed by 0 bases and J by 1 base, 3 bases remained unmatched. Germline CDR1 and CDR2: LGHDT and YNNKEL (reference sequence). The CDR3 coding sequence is TGTGCCAGCAGCCAAGAACAGGGGCTGGCCAAAAACATTCAGTACTTC. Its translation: CASSQEQGLAKNIQYF.

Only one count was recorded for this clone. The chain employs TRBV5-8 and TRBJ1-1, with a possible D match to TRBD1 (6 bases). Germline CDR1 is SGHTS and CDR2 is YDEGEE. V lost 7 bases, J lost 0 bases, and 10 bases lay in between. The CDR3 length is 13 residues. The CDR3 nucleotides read TGTGCCAGCGGGGGCACAATGAACACTGAAGCTTTCTTT. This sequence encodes CASGGTMNTEAFF.

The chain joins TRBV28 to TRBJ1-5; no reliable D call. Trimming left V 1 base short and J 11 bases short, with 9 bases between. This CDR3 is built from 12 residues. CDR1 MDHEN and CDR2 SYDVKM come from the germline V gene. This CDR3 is CASSLSYAAQHF. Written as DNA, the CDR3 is TGTGCCAGCAGTTTATCTTACGCGGCCCAGCATTTT.

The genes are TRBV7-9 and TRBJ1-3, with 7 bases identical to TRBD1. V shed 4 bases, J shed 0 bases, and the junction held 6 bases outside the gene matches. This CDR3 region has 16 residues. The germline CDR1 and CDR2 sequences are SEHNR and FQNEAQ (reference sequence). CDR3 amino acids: CASSWGQPRSGNTIYF. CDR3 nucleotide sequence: TGTGCCAGCAGCTGGGGACAGCCGCGCTCTGGAAACACCATATATTTT. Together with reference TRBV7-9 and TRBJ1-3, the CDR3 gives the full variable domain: DTGVSQNPRHKITKRGQNVTFRCDPISEHNRLYWYRQTLGQGPEFLTYFQNEAQLEKSRLLSDRFSAERPKGSFSTLEIQRTEQGDSAMYLCASSWGQPRSGNTIYFGEGSWLTVV.

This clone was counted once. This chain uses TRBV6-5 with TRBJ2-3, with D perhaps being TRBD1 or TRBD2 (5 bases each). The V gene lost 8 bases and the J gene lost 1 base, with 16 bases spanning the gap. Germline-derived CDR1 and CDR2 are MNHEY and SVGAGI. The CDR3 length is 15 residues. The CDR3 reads CASPTGAAGTDTQYF. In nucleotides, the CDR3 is TGTGCCAGCCCTACCGGGGCGGCCGGCACAGATACGCAGTATTTT.

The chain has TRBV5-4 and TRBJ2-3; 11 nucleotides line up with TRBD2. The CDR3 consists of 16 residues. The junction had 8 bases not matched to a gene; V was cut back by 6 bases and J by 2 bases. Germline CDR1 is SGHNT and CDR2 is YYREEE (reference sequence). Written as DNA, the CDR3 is TGTGCCAGCAATCAGGCTAGCGGGAGGATCACAGATACGCAGTATTTT. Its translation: CASNQASGRITDTQYF.

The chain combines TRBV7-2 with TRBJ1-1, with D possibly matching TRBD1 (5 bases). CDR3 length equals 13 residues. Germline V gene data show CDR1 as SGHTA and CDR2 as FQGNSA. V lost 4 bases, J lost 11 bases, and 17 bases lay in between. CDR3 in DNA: TGTGCCAGCAGCTCTGGGGGGTCCCGCGGCGCTTTCTTT. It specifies CASSSGGSRGAFF.

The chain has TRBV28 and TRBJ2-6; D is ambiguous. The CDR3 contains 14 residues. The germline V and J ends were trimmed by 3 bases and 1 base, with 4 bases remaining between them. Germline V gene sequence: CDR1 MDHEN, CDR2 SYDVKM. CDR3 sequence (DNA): TGTGCCAGCAGTTTCGCTTCTGGGGCCAACGTCCTGACTTTC. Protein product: CASSFASGANVLTF.

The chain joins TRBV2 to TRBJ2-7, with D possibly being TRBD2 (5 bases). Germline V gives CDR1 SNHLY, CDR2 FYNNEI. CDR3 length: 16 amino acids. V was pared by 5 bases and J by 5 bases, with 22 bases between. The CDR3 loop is CASSSGELEFANEQYF. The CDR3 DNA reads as TGTGCCAGCAGTTCCGGCGAACTAGAATTCGCCAACGAGCAGTACTTC.

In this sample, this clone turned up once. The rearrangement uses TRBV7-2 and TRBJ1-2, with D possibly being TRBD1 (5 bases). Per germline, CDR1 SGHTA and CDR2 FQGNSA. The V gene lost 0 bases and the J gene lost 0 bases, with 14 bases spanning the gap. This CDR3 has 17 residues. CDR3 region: CASSLAGTATANYGYTF. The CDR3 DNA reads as TGTGCCAGCAGCTTAGCTGGGACCGCGACAGCTAACTATGGCTACACCTTC.

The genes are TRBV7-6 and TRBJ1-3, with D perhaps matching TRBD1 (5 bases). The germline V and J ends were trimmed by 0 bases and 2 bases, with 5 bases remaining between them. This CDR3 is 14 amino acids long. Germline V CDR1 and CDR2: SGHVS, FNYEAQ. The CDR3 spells CASSLATAGNTIYF. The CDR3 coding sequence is TGTGCCAGCAGCTTAGCGACAGCTGGAAACACCATATATTTT.